Below are 30 T cell receptor beta chains sequenced from a single sample in a study of shared clonotypes between healthy human individuals (TCRdb year 2020). Library preparation was by the immunoSEQ multiplex PCR assay. TCRdb carries this immuneACCESS record with in-frame sequences only. Its versions omit some clonotypes, under half of them owing to an unresolved V gene in the studies checked, with the rest unexplained. The sample profile shows 2 million to 3 million clones; more than 90% of them were found once. Around 0.15% of the sample comes from the top ten. The sample comprised naive CD4+ T cells sorted from blood. The cell subset or site label, as the study defines it: CD45RA+ positively selected. Source of these receptors: a man aged 18 to 29 in good health.

V and J are TRBV7-2 and TRBJ1-1; D not resolved. V lost 2 bases, J lost 5 bases, and 12 bases lay in between. Germline V gene lookup returns CDR1 SGHTA and CDR2 FQGNSA. The CDR3 covers 14 residues. DNA for the CDR3: TGTGCCAGCAGCTTAAGGCTGGGAGGAACTGAAGCTTTCTTT. It is translated as CASSLRLGGTEAFF. The variable domain in full, completed from reference TRBV7-2 and TRBJ1-1, reads GAGVSQSPSNKVTEKGKDVELRCDPISGHTALYWYRQSLGQGLEFLIYFQGNSAPDKSGLPSDRFSAERTGGSVSTLTIQRTQQEDSAVYLCASSLRLGGTEAFFGQGTRLTVV.

As to this clone: At the DNA level, this CDR3 is encoded by other sequences in the same sample as well. This chain uses TRBV28 with TRBJ2-3; D unclear. The CDR3 consists of 15 residues. From germline, CDR1 is MDHEN and CDR2 SYDVKM. V was pared by 3 bases and J by 3 bases, with 13 bases between. For the CDR3, the DNA is TGTGCCAGCAGTTTGGCCGCGGCCGGGACAGATACGCAGTATTTT. This translates into CASSLAAAGTDTQYF.

Of note for this clone: Other DNA sequences from this sample encode an identical CDR3 as well. V and J are TRBV5-1 and TRBJ2-7, with 7 bases fitting TRBD2. Losses at the gene ends were 2 bases for V and 3 bases for J; bases not matched to a gene: 2. CDR1 is SGHRS and CDR2 is YFSETQ in the germline V gene. CDR3 length: 13 residues. In DNA form, the CDR3 reads TGCGCCAGCAGCTTTGGGGGGGTCTACGAGCAGTACTTC. Translation: CASSFGGVYEQYF.

The chain combines TRBV5-5 with TRBJ1-6; D call uncertain. Trimming pared 0 bases from V and 7 bases from J, leaving 11 bases between. The CDR3 is 15 amino acids. Germline CDR1 is SGHKS and CDR2 is YYEKEE (reference sequence). Written as DNA, the CDR3 is TGTGCCAGCAGCTTGGAGGGCGCGGGGAATTCACCCCTCCACTTT. It translates to CASSLEGAGNSPLHF. The whole variable domain, filled in from reference TRBV5-5 and TRBJ1-6, reads DAGVTQSPTHLIKTRGQQVTLRCSPISGHKSVSWYQQVLGQGPQFIFQYYEKEERGRGNFPDRFSARQFPNYSSELNVNALLLGDSALYLCASSLEGAGNSPLHFGNGTRLTVT.

V gene TRBV2 combines with J gene TRBJ1-2; D gene uncertain. Germline lookup yields CDR1 SNHLY and CDR2 FYNNEI. V lost 11 bases, J lost 4 bases, and 20 bases lay in between. This CDR3 has 14 amino acids. DNA for the CDR3: TGTGCCGTACGGGCTGTCGGTGGCGCCTATGGCTACACCTTC. Its translation: CAVRAVGGAYGYTF. Drawing the rest from reference TRBV2 and TRBJ1-2, the complete variable domain is EPEVTQTPSHQVTQMGQEVILRCVPISNHLYFYWYRQILGQKVEFLVSFYNNEISEKSEIFDDQFSVERPDGSNFTLKIRSTKLEDSAMYFCAVRAVGGAYGYTFGSGTRLTVV.

The chain carries TRBV5-1 and TRBJ2-3; D gene uncertain. V lost 4 bases, J lost 0 bases, and 12 bases lay in between. The CDR3 totals 15 residues. Germline V gives CDR1 SGHRS, CDR2 YFSETQ. The CDR3 loop reads CASSPYTTSTDTQYF. The DNA for the CDR3 is TGCGCCAGCAGCCCTTATACGACTAGCACAGATACGCAGTATTTT. Full variable domain (outside the CDR3, taken from reference TRBV5-1 and TRBJ2-3): KAGVTQTPRYLIKTRGQQVTLSCSPISGHRSVSWYQQTPGQGLQFLFEYFSETQRNKGNFPGRFSGRQFSNSRSEMNVSTLELGDSALYLCASSPYTTSTDTQYFGPGTRLTVL.

The chain employs TRBV7-9 and TRBJ1-4; TRBD1 matches at 7 bases. The germline V gene encodes CDR1 SEHNR and CDR2 FQNEAQ (reference sequence). Trimming at V came to 5 bases and at J to 4 bases, leaving 13 bases not matched to a gene. CDR3 length equals 17 residues. CDR3 protein: CASSQEPLDRLNEKLFF. DNA of the CDR3: TGTGCCAGCAGCCAAGAACCTCTGGACAGGCTTAATGAAAAACTGTTTTTT.

The gene calls are TRBV5-4 and TRBJ2-2, with a weak D call TRBD2 (7 bases). In germline, CDR1 is SGHNT, CDR2 YYREEE (reference sequence). This CDR3 has 16 amino acids. The ends were cut back, 4 bases at V and 6 bases at J, with 19 bases in the middle. This CDR3 is CASSPPPGGTPGELFF. The CDR3 DNA follows: TGTGCCAGCAGCCCCCCCCCGGGGGGCACACCCGGGGAGCTGTTTTTT. Variable domain in full (rest from reference TRBV5-4 and TRBJ2-2): ETGVTQSPTHLIKTRGQQVTLRCSSQSGHNTVSWYQQALGQGPQFIFQYYREEENGRGNFPPRFSGLQFPNYSSELNVNALELDDSALYLCASSPPPGGTPGELFFGEGSRLTVL.

The gene calls are TRBV28 and TRBJ1-2, with a tentative D call TRBD1 (5 bases). There are 15 residues in the CDR3. Trimming took off 4 bases at V and 6 bases at J, with 18 bases between the two ends. Germline-derived CDR1 and CDR2 are MDHEN and SYDVKM. The CDR3 region is CASSSQGREVDGYTF. The DNA of the CDR3 is TGTGCCAGCAGTTCCCAGGGTCGGGAGGTTGATGGCTACACCTTC.

The V call is TRBV27, the J call TRBJ1-2, with a weak D call TRBD1 (5 bases). Trimming removed 8 bases from V and 13 bases from J, with 14 bases in between. This CDR3 is built from 10 residues. Per germline, CDR1 MNHEY and CDR2 SMNVEV (reference sequence). The DNA for the CDR3 is TGTGCCAGCCAACAAAGGGGAGGCACCTTC. It translates to CASQQRGGTF.

On this clone: Other DNA sequences within the sample encode an identical CDR3. The V call is TRBV30, the J call TRBJ1-4; TRBD1 matches at 8 bases. The germline gives CDR1 GTSNPN, CDR2 SVGIG (reference sequence). Trimming at V came to 4 bases and at J to 5 bases, leaving 3 bases not matched to a gene. CDR3 length: 13 amino acids. CDR3 amino acids: CAWTGQGNEKLFF. In DNA form, the CDR3 reads TGTGCCTGGACCGGACAGGGCAATGAAAAACTGTTTTTT.

This chain joins TRBV18 and TRBJ2-6; tentative D call: TRBD2 (6 bases). V was shortened by 3 bases and J by 3 bases, with 9 bases between the two germline ends. This CDR3 region has 15 residues. CDR1 KGHSH and CDR2 LQKENI come from the germline V gene. The CDR3 DNA reads TGTGCCAGCTCACCTGGGGGGATTGGGGCCAACGTCCTGACTTTC. Protein product: CASSPGGIGANVLTF.

J is TRBJ1-4 and V is TRBV7-2; D unresolved. This CDR3 is built from 16 residues. The ends were cut back, 2 bases at V and 0 bases at J, with 10 bases in the middle. Germline V lookup: CDR1 SGHTA, CDR2 FQGNSA. The CDR3 reads CASSLKVRATNEKLFF. The CDR3 coding sequence is TGTGCCAGCAGCTTAAAGGTTCGGGCAACTAATGAAAAACTGTTTTTT.

The V and J genes are TRBV7-2 and TRBJ2-7; D is possibly TRBD1 (6 bases). The germline V gene encodes CDR1 SGHTA and CDR2 FQGNSA. With 2 bases removed from V and 4 bases from J, the gap between germline ends came to 15 bases. This CDR3 is 15 amino acids long. In DNA form, the CDR3 reads TGTGCCAGCAGCTTAAGTCAGGGGCAGATGTACGAGCAGTACTTC. It specifies CASSLSQGQMYEQYF.

About this clone: In the same sample, other DNA sequences code for this CDR3. The V gene is TRBV9, the J gene TRBJ2-7; D is possibly TRBD1 (6 bases). Trimming left V 2 bases short and J 2 bases short, with 11 bases between. The CDR3 has 14 amino acids. In germline, CDR1 is SGDLS, CDR2 YYNGEE. The CDR3 spells CASSVTGTTYEQYF. CDR3 coding DNA: TGTGCCAGCAGCGTTACCGGGACAACCTACGAGCAGTACTTC.

The chain carries TRBV28 and TRBJ2-1; 9 bases are a match to TRBD2. There are 15 residues in the CDR3. Germline V gene sequence: CDR1 MDHEN, CDR2 SYDVKM. J gave up 8 bases and V 4 bases, and 9 bases lay outside the gene matches. The CDR3 DNA is TGTGCCAGCAGTTCCGAGGTAGCGGGAGCCTATGAGCAGTTCTTC. This sequence encodes CASSSEVAGAYEQFF.

J is TRBJ2-1 and V is TRBV5-1; 14 nucleotides line up with TRBD2. The ends lost 3 bases at V and 7 bases at J; junction bases unmatched: 12. CDR1 and CDR2 from the germline V gene are SGHRS and YFSETQ. The CDR3 is 18 amino acids. The CDR3 sequence: CASSSGGLAGVRGNEQFF. The CDR3 DNA reads TGCGCCAGCAGCTCAGGGGGACTAGCGGGAGTCAGGGGGAATGAGCAGTTCTTC.

The CDR3 DNA is TGTGCCAGCAGTTTAGGGGCCGGGAAAAACATTCAGTACTTC. Translating gives CASSLGAGKNIQYF. The chain has TRBV27 and TRBJ2-4, with a possible D match to TRBD1 (5 bases). CDR3 length equals 14 residues. Germline CDR1 reads MNHEY; CDR2 reads SMNVEV (reference sequence). V was clipped by 2 bases and J by 4 bases, with 9 bases between them.

The chain recombines TRBV5-6 with TRBJ1-1, with TRBD1 matching over 10 bases. CDR1 SGHDT and CDR2 YYEEEE come from the germline V gene. With V trimmed by 4 bases and J by 0 bases, 6 bases remained unmatched. CDR3 length equals 16 residues. DNA for the CDR3: TGTGCCAGCAGCCTGGACAGGGGGTTTATGAACACTGAAGCTTTCTTT. Encoded protein: CASSLDRGFMNTEAFF.

Of note for this clone: Other DNA sequences in the sample encode the same CDR3. The V and J genes are TRBV7-3 and TRBJ1-2, with TRBD1 matching over 7 bases. Germline CDR1 and CDR2: SGHTA and FQGTGA. The V segment lost 2 bases and the J segment 4 bases; nucleotides outside the gene matches: 1. The CDR3 has 13 amino acids. The CDR3 DNA reads TGTGCCAGCAGCTTAGGGACAGTCTATGGCTACACCTTC. Encoded protein: CASSLGTVYGYTF.

The rearrangement uses TRBV28 and TRBJ1-2, with D perhaps TRBD1 (5 bases). The CDR3 totals 15 residues. Germline V gene lookup returns CDR1 MDHEN and CDR2 SYDVKM. V was clipped by 2 bases and J by 4 bases, with 14 bases between them. The CDR3 sequence: CASSLGGERSYGYTF. CDR3 DNA: TGTGCCAGCAGTTTAGGGGGGGAGAGGAGCTATGGCTACACCTTC.

About this clone: Other nucleotide sequences from this sample produce the same CDR3. V usage is TRBV29-1 and J usage is TRBJ1-1, with a tentative D call TRBD1 (5 bases). In germline, CDR1 is SQVTM, CDR2 ANQGSEA. The V end was cut by 2 bases, the J end by 1 base, with 11 bases between. This CDR3 has 14 amino acids. The CDR3 protein is CSVERGTANTEAFF. CDR3 sequence (DNA): TGCAGCGTTGAACGAGGGACGGCGAACACTGAAGCTTTCTTT.

This rearrangement joins TRBV10-3 to TRBJ2-2, with D hard to call. Germline V gene data show CDR1 as ENHRY and CDR2 as SYGVKD. Between the trimmed V and J ends, which lost 6 bases and 0 bases, there was a span of 11 bases. The CDR3 is made up of 15 amino acids. The CDR3 sequence is CAISLRSSNTGELFF. The CDR3, as DNA: TGTGCCATCAGCCTACGGTCCTCGAACACCGGGGAGCTGTTTTTT.

The chain is built from TRBV6-1 and TRBJ1-2, with 8 nucleotides matching TRBD1. This CDR3 has 13 residues. The germline V gene has CDR1 MNHNS and CDR2 SASEGT. Germline trimming cut 6 bases from V and 5 bases from J; bases unmatched to any gene: 5. The CDR3 bases are TGTGCCAGCAGGCCGACAGGGGAATATGGCTACACCTTC. This sequence encodes CASRPTGEYGYTF.

This clone was counted a few times. The gene calls are TRBV2 and TRBJ1-6, with 9 positions matching TRBD1. The V segment lost 7 bases and the J segment 9 bases; nucleotides outside the gene matches: 10. The V gene's germline CDR1 is SNHLY and CDR2 FYNNEI. The CDR3 covers 15 residues. The CDR3 sequence is CASISGTGISSPLHF. CDR3 bases: TGTGCCAGCATATCCGGGACAGGGATCAGTTCACCCCTCCACTTT. Full variable domain (missing parts from reference TRBV2 and TRBJ1-6): EPEVTQTPSHQVTQMGQEVILRCVPISNHLYFYWYRQILGQKVEFLVSFYNNEISEKSEIFDDQFSVERPDGSNFTLKIRSTKLEDSAMYFCASISGTGISSPLHFGNGTRLTVT.

This chain links TRBV7-2 with TRBJ2-7; D may be TRBD2 (6 bases). Germline CDR1 is SGHTA and CDR2 is FQGNSA. Trimming pared 1 base from V and 4 bases from J, leaving 11 bases between. This CDR3 is 14 amino acids long. CDR3 residues: CASSLVTSKYEQYF. CDR3 nucleotides: TGTGCCAGCAGCTTAGTGACTAGTAAATACGAGCAGTACTTC.

This chain connects TRBV18 to TRBJ2-1, with TRBD2 identical over 10 bases. The trim removed 0 bases at V and 8 bases at J, leaving 13 bases unmatched. The CDR3 runs to 18 residues. Germline V gives CDR1 KGHSH, CDR2 LQKENI. Written as DNA, the CDR3 is TGTGCCAGCTCACCACCAAGTCCCAGCGGGGGGGCCAAGGATGAGCAGTTCTTC. The encoded protein is CASSPPSPSGGAKDEQFF.

This chain's CDR3 is CASSLPKRDPDTQYF. For the CDR3, the DNA is TGTGCCAGCAGCTTACCCAAGCGGGACCCAGATACGCAGTATTTT. The chain carries TRBV7-2 and TRBJ2-3; 7 nucleotides line up with TRBD2. CDR1 and CDR2 (germline): SGHTA, FQGNSA. The CDR3 contains 15 residues. Losses at the gene ends were 2 bases for V and 4 bases for J; bases not matched to a gene: 6. Variable domain in full (rest from reference TRBV7-2 and TRBJ2-3): GAGVSQSPSNKVTEKGKDVELRCDPISGHTALYWYRQSLGQGLEFLIYFQGNSAPDKSGLPSDRFSAERTGGSVSTLTIQRTQQEDSAVYLCASSLPKRDPDTQYFGPGTRLTVL.

The J gene is TRBJ1-3, the V gene TRBV5-1; no definite D call. V was trimmed by 4 bases and J by 5 bases, leaving 16 bases between them. The germline V gene encodes CDR1 SGHRS and CDR2 YFSETQ. There are 15 residues in the CDR3. The CDR3 sequence: CASSSEGNGRNTIYF. CDR3 DNA: TGCGCCAGCAGCAGTGAAGGCAATGGAAGAAACACCATATATTTT.

The chain uses TRBV5-1 and TRBJ2-7; D ambiguous. Between the trimmed V and J ends, which lost 0 bases and 7 bases, there was a span of 20 bases. Per germline, CDR1 SGHRS and CDR2 YFSETQ. This CDR3 has 16 amino acids. The CDR3 here is CASSLVGYGQSGEQYF. CDR3 in DNA: TGCGCCAGCAGCTTGGTGGGGTACGGTCAGAGTGGGGAGCAGTACTTC.